This record concerns one T cell receptor beta chain sequence. Antigen: not known. CDR3 length equals 15 residues. V was pared by 3 bases and J by 1 base, with 11 bases between. Germline CDR1 is SGHKS and CDR2 is YYEKEE (reference sequence). The record originates from a study of cytomegalovirus exposure and HLA in healthy donors. Overall study results and limits: Cytomegalovirus association was listed for about 150 TCR beta chains.

Assay: immunoSEQ multiplex PCR; the TCRdb copy retains only in-frame clones and omits some. The sample lists under 400,000 clones; roughly 89% were seen once. The sequencing input was PBMCs. The TCR sequence derives from a woman between 18 and 29 years old in good health and CMV-seronegative. The V gene is TRBV5-5, the J gene TRBJ2-1, with a possible D match to TRBD2 (5 bases). CDR3: CASSSIPGSYNEQFF. CDR3 sequence (DNA): TGTGCCAGCAGCTCTATCCCGGGGTCCTACAATGAGCAGTTCTTC.